This T cell receptor beta chain derives from a study of T-cell reconstitution after alpha-beta-depleted transplantation in children. This clonotype was recorded at least ten times. Deletions cut 2 bases from V and 9 bases from J, with 11 bases between. CDR3 size: 12 residues. Germline V CDR1 and CDR2: SGHDN, FVKESK. The TCRbeta library was prepared with unique molecular identifiers. Each CDR3 protein is one row after TCRdb ran MiXCR on the PCR reads. The sample lists 330,000 or so distinct CDR3 sequences; around 10% were seen once. This TCR was sampled from a human donor who donated a stem cell graft to a child with acute lymphoblastic leukemia. Source: PBMCs from the stem cell graft donor, taken from the stem cell graft. The chain combines TRBV14 with TRBJ2-7; TRBD2 is a possible D gene (6 bases). The CDR3 region has the DNA TGTGCCAGCAGCCAAATGGAGGGCGGGCAGTACTTC. Amino acids: CASSQMEGGQYF.